The clone carrying this T cell receptor beta chain appeared a few times. Antigen: not known. Germline V CDR1 and CDR2: SGHRS, YFSETQ. With 0 bases removed from V and 6 bases from J, the gap between germline ends came to 13 bases. This CDR3 is built from 14 residues. The record originates from a study of cytomegalovirus exposure and HLA in healthy donors. Study-wide points: Several V segments, TRBV6-2 and TRBV6-3 among them, could not be told apart and were dropped. TCR beta V- and J-gene trimming, according to a later analysis, was linked to a missense DCLRE1C variant.

PCR used 60 Vbeta primers and 13 Jbeta primers. Assay: immunoSEQ multiplex PCR; the TCRdb copy retains only in-frame clones and omits some. The sample shows about 130,000 clones, around 80% of them seen only once. This clonotype was sampled from a woman between 45 and 60 years old in good health and CMV-seronegative. The sequencing sample was made of PBMCs. V usage is TRBV5-1 and J usage is TRBJ2-7; tentative D call: TRBD2 (6 bases). CDR3 in DNA: TGCGCCAGCAGCTTGGACGGGGGTGATTCCGAGCAGTACTTC. It yields the protein CASSLDGGDSEQYF.